The 28 T cell receptor beta chains below all came from one sample that was sequenced in a study of memory CD4+ T cells and cytomegalovirus serostatus. Produced via immunoSEQ multiplex PCR; TCRdb's table is partial and in-frame only. There are more than 45,000 clones in the sample; 60% to 80% occur only once, and approximately 1.2% lies in the top ten. Single viable CD3+CD4+CD8-CD45RO+ cells were sorted as the memory CD4+ T cells. The specimen was memory CD4+ T cells from blood. The source of these receptors is an adult in good health and CMV-seropositive.

The V call is TRBV5-4, the J call TRBJ2-1; 8 bases fit TRBD2. The CDR3 length is 15 residues. Losses at the gene ends were 6 bases for V and 9 bases for J; bases not matched to a gene: 14. The V gene's germline CDR1 is SGHNT and CDR2 YYREEE (reference sequence). CDR3 sequence reads: CASTSGGASYGEQFF. The CDR3, as DNA: TGTGCCAGCACCTCCGGGGGGGCGAGTTACGGTGAGCAGTTCTTC.

The chain links TRBV5-4 to TRBJ2-3, with 8 bases matching TRBD2. V shed 5 bases and J 3 bases; nucleotides not matched to a gene: 8. Germline CDR1 is SGHNT and CDR2 is YYREEE (reference sequence). The length of the CDR3 is 15 residues. CDR3: CASSPEVAGTDTQYF. CDR3 nucleotide sequence: TGTGCCAGCAGTCCTGAAGTAGCGGGGACAGATACGCAGTATTTT.

This clone has just one count. This sequence joins TRBV2 and TRBJ2-7, with D unresolved. V was shortened by 3 bases and J by 8 bases, with 11 bases between the two germline ends. CDR3 length: 12 residues. Germline V lookup: CDR1 SNHLY, CDR2 FYNNEI. The CDR3 is CASSEDVHQQYF. The DNA for the CDR3 is TGTGCCAGCAGTGAGGATGTTCACCAGCAGTACTTC.

The V gene is TRBV6-6, the J gene TRBJ1-1; D is ambiguous. The germline V and J ends were trimmed by 0 bases and 4 bases, with 12 bases remaining between them. This CDR3 has 15 amino acids. Germline values: CDR1 MNHNY, CDR2 SVGAGI (reference sequence). CDR3 bases: TGTGCCAGCAGTTACTCGGGCGGGGAAGGCACTGAAGCTTTCTTT. Translation: CASSYSGGEGTEAFF.

The table lists this clone with a count of one. The chain has TRBV28 and TRBJ1-5; the D gene is possibly TRBD1 (6 bases). Germline V CDR1 and CDR2: MDHEN, SYDVKM. The CDR3 spans 12 residues. The V end lost 6 bases, the J end lost 6 bases, and 9 bases lay between the germline ends. CDR3 bases: TGTGCCAGCAGGCAGGGGAGTCAGCCCCAGCATTTT. Translation: CASRQGSQPQHF.

The chain combines TRBV28 with TRBJ1-2; tentatively, D is TRBD1 (6 bases). The CDR3 has 16 amino acids. The V end lost 5 bases, the J end lost 3 bases, and 19 bases lay between the germline ends. CDR1 and CDR2 (germline): MDHEN, SYDVKM. The CDR3 nucleotides are TGTGCCAGCAGTATACCCACCTTGGGGGGCCACTATGGCTACACCTTC. Translated, it gives CASSIPTLGGHYGYTF.

The rearrangement joins TRBV15 to TRBJ1-2; no reliable D call. Germline CDR1 reads LNHNV; CDR2 reads YYDKDF (reference sequence). V dropped 6 bases and J dropped 1 base, with 9 bases sitting between them. CDR3 length: 13 amino acids. Written as DNA, the CDR3 is TGTGCCACCAGGCTGGACGGTAACTATGGCTACACCTTC. Protein sequence: CATRLDGNYGYTF.

The rearrangement joins TRBV5-6 to TRBJ2-1; TRBD1 or TRBD2 may be the D gene (5 bases each). Trimming removed 4 bases from V and 5 bases from J, with 10 bases in between. This CDR3 spans 13 amino acids. The germline V gene encodes CDR1 SGHDT and CDR2 YYEEEE. In nucleotides, the CDR3 is TGTGCCAGCAGCCCGGGACCGAACAATGAGCAGTTCTTC. Its translation is CASSPGPNNEQFF.

The genes are TRBV9 and TRBJ2-7; the match to TRBD1 covers 9 bases. The CDR3 totals 14 residues. Per the germline V gene, CDR1 is SGDLS and CDR2 is YYNGEE. With 7 bases clipped from V and 4 bases from J, the junction kept 9 bases outside the gene matches. This chain's CDR3 is CASAQGASAYEQYF. Written as DNA, the CDR3 is TGTGCCAGCGCACAGGGGGCCTCCGCATACGAGCAGTACTTC.

This clone was detected once. This chain links TRBV28 with TRBJ1-4, with a weak D call TRBD1 (6 bases). Trimming cost V 5 bases and J 14 bases, with 15 bases left between them. The CDR3 contains 12 residues. From germline, CDR1 is MDHEN and CDR2 SYDVKM. The chain's CDR3 is CASSTNRVKLFF. The CDR3 DNA follows: TGTGCCAGCAGTACCAACAGGGTTAAGCTGTTTTTT. Full variable domain (missing parts from reference TRBV28 and TRBJ1-4): DVKVTQSSRYLVKRTGEKVFLECVQDMDHENMFWYRQDPGLGLRLIYFSYDVKMKEKGDIPEGYSVSREKKERFSLILESASTNQTSMYLCASSTNRVKLFFGSGTQLSVL.

The chain recombines TRBV7-9 with TRBJ1-2; TRBD1 matches 8 bases. This CDR3 spans 16 amino acids. Trimming removed 5 bases from V and 2 bases from J; junction bases left unmatched: 10. In germline, CDR1 is SEHNR, CDR2 FQNEAQ (reference sequence). The chain's CDR3 is CASSQRAGGANYGYTF. The CDR3, as DNA: TGTGCCAGCAGCCAGAGGGCAGGGGGCGCGAACTATGGCTACACCTTC. The complete variable domain, with remaining parts taken from reference TRBV7-9 and TRBJ1-2, reads DTGVSQNPRHKITKRGQNVTFRCDPISEHNRLYWYRQTLGQGPEFLTYFQNEAQLEKSRLLSDRFSAERPKGSFSTLEIQRTEQGDSAMYLCASSQRAGGANYGYTFGSGTRLTVV.

The V and J genes are TRBV6-6 and TRBJ1-1, with unresolved D. The CDR3 is 12 residues long. The V gene lost 6 bases and the J gene lost 7 bases, with 12 bases spanning the gap. Germline lookup yields CDR1 MNHNY and CDR2 SVGAGI (reference sequence). CDR3 loop: CASRLDRDEAFF. CDR3 in DNA: TGTGCCAGCAGATTGGACCGAGATGAAGCTTTCTTT.

This clone was found a few times. This rearrangement joins TRBV4-1 to TRBJ1-3; TRBD1 is a possible D gene (5 bases). Germline CDR1 MGHRA, CDR2 YSYEKL. The length of the CDR3 is 18 residues. V dropped 0 bases and J dropped 3 bases, with 18 bases sitting between them. Here the CDR3 reads CASSQDAVEGYGGNTIYF. DNA for the CDR3: TGCGCCAGCAGCCAAGATGCGGTTGAGGGGTATGGTGGAAACACCATATATTTT.

A few counts support this clone. V gene TRBV18 combines with J gene TRBJ1-6; 7 nucleotides match TRBD1. The CDR3 spans 16 residues. The V gene end was trimmed by 3 bases and the J gene end by 5 bases; junction bases not matched to a gene: 7. Germline assignment: CDR1 KGHSH and CDR2 LQKENI. CDR3 coding DNA: TGTGCCAGCTCACCGAACAGGGGTTCCCATAATTCACCCCTCCACTTT. It codes for CASSPNRGSHNSPLHF.

The chain employs TRBV7-3 and TRBJ1-1; TRBD1 matches 10 bases. The CDR3 is 15 amino acids. V dropped 5 bases and J dropped 6; count of bases not matched to a gene: 9. Germline CDR1 is SGHTA and CDR2 is FQGTGA. The CDR3 coding sequence is TGTGCCAGCAGCCCCCAACCCGGGACAGGGGCTGAAGCTTTCTTT. This encodes CASSPQPGTGAEAFF.

The gene calls are TRBV10-3 and TRBJ1-2, with unresolved D. Trimming removed 7 bases at V and 4 bases at J, with 10 bases between. The CDR3 is 12 amino acids. Germline CDR1 and CDR2: ENHRY and SYGVKD. Here the CDR3 DNA reads TGTGCCATCAACCGAAACCCCTATGGCTACACCTTC. Its translation is CAINRNPYGYTF.

The chain employs TRBV2 and TRBJ2-1; D not certain. The CDR3 length is 13 residues. Germline CDR1 SNHLY, CDR2 FYNNEI. The V end was cut by 7 bases, the J end by 7 bases, with 14 bases between. The CDR3 is CASTRIVRNEQFF. CDR3 DNA: TGTGCCAGCACAAGGATCGTGCGGAATGAGCAGTTCTTC.

In DNA form, the CDR3 reads TGTGCCAGCAGTTACTCGTCCAGGTTGGAGACCCAGTACTTC. This codes for CASSYSSRLETQYF. The chain is built from TRBV6-6 and TRBJ2-5; D remains unclear. This CDR3 spans 14 amino acids. Germline CDR1 reads MNHNY; CDR2 reads SVGAGI (reference sequence). The V gene lost 0 bases and the J gene lost 5 bases, with 10 bases spanning the gap.

The chain joins TRBV5-6 to TRBJ2-5; 7 nucleotides agree with TRBD1. With 5 bases clipped from V and 3 bases from J, the junction kept 7 bases outside the gene matches. Germline CDR1 SGHDT, CDR2 YYEEEE. CDR3 length: 14 amino acids. CDR3 DNA: TGTGCCAGCAGGACCGGGACAGATAAAGAGACCCAGTACTTC. This encodes CASRTGTDKETQYF. The variable domain in full, with the rest retrieved from reference TRBV5-6 and TRBJ2-5, is DAGVTQSPTHLIKTRGQQVTLRCSPKSGHDTVSWYQQALGQGPQFIFQYYEEEERQRGNFPDRFSGHQFPNYSSELNVNALLLGDSALYLCASRTGTDKETQYFGPGTRLLVL.

This clone was observed once. The chain has TRBV5-5 and TRBJ2-5, with D perhaps given as TRBD1 or TRBD2 (5 bases each). CDR3 size: 13 residues. Germline CDR1 SGHKS, CDR2 YYEKEE (reference sequence). Trimming removed 4 bases at V and 5 bases at J, with 12 bases between. In DNA form, the CDR3 reads TGTGCCAGCAGCCTGGGACCGATCGAGACCCAGTACTTC. It codes for CASSLGPIETQYF. Complete variable domain (other parts from reference TRBV5-5 and TRBJ2-5): DAGVTQSPTHLIKTRGQQVTLRCSPISGHKSVSWYQQVLGQGPQFIFQYYEKEERGRGNFPDRFSARQFPNYSSELNVNALLLGDSALYLCASSLGPIETQYFGPGTRLLVL.

This clone appeared a few times. The genes are TRBV28 and TRBJ1-4, with TRBD1 as a possible D gene (5 bases). The CDR3 has 13 residues. Looked up from germline, CDR1 is MDHEN and CDR2 is SYDVKM. V was trimmed by 5 bases and J by 7 bases, leaving 11 bases between them. As DNA, the CDR3 is TGTGCCAGCAGTATCTCCGACAGTGAAAAACTGTTTTTT. Residues: CASSISDSEKLFF.

The gene calls are TRBV7-2 and TRBJ2-7; 9 nucleotides line up with TRBD2. The CDR3 consists of 16 residues. Germline V gene lookup returns CDR1 SGHTA and CDR2 FQGNSA. The V gene end was trimmed by 0 bases and the J gene end by 2 bases; junction bases not matched to a gene: 5. CDR3 in DNA: TGTGCCAGCAGCTTAGCCGCTAGCGGGGTGACCTACGAGCAGTACTTC. Its translation is CASSLAASGVTYEQYF. Looking up the rest from reference TRBV7-2 and TRBJ2-7 gives the full variable domain: GAGVSQSPSNKVTEKGKDVELRCDPISGHTALYWYRQSLGQGLEFLIYFQGNSAPDKSGLPSDRFSAERTGGSVSTLTIQRTQQEDSAVYLCASSLAASGVTYEQYFGPGTRLTVT.

This chain uses TRBV9 with TRBJ1-2; 7 bases match TRBD1. The J segment lost 5 bases and the V segment lost 4 bases, leaving 5 bases of the junction unmatched. Per the germline V gene, CDR1 is SGDLS and CDR2 is YYNGEE. This CDR3 spans 13 amino acids. The CDR3 here is CASSTRQGYGYTF. The CDR3, as DNA: TGTGCCAGCAGCACAAGACAGGGATATGGCTACACCTTC.

The chain is built from TRBV7-2 and TRBJ2-7; 8 positions agree with TRBD2. The V gene end was trimmed by 5 bases and the J gene end by 0 bases; junction bases not matched to a gene: 12. Germline V gene sequence: CDR1 SGHTA, CDR2 FQGNSA. The length of the CDR3 is 17 residues. CDR3: CASSPQAGGISSYEQYF. DNA of the CDR3: TGTGCCAGCAGCCCACAGGCGGGGGGAATAAGCTCCTACGAGCAGTACTTC.

V and J are TRBV6-5 and TRBJ2-7; 11 bases align to TRBD2. The CDR3 totals 14 residues. The junction had 2 bases not matched to a gene; V was cut back by 6 bases and J by 1 base. Germline lookup yields CDR1 MNHEY and CDR2 SVGAGI. The CDR3 sequence: CASRLAGDSYEQYF. DNA for the CDR3: TGTGCCAGCAGACTAGCGGGGGATTCCTACGAGCAGTACTTC.

This clone was counted between two and nine times. The chain carries TRBV2 and TRBJ1-5, with D maybe TRBD1 (5 bases). The CDR3 loop spans 15 amino acids. Germline V lookup: CDR1 SNHLY, CDR2 FYNNEI. The V end was cut by 6 bases, the J end by 0 bases, with 12 bases between. The CDR3, as DNA: TGTGCCAGCAGCGTCACAGGTTATAGCAATCAGCCCCAGCATTTT. Its translation: CASSVTGYSNQPQHF.

The chain is built from TRBV28 and TRBJ1-1; 7 bases map to TRBD1. The CDR3 spans 16 residues. With V trimmed by 3 bases and J by 4 bases, 11 bases remained unmatched. Germline-derived CDR1 and CDR2 are MDHEN and SYDVKM. CDR3 coding DNA: TGTGCCAGCAGTTTTTACGGAGGGGGCGGGAGCACTGAAGCTTTCTTT. Residues: CASSFYGGGGSTEAFF.

CDR3 sequence: CASKPGQGSLTYEQYF. CDR3 DNA sequence: TGTGCCAGCAAACCCGGACAGGGGAGTTTAACCTACGAGCAGTACTTC. This chain joins TRBV28 and TRBJ2-7, with 9 positions matching TRBD1. The CDR3 covers 16 residues. The V gene's germline CDR1 is MDHEN and CDR2 SYDVKM. After removal of 7 bases from V and 2 bases from J, the junction contained 12 bases not matched to a gene.